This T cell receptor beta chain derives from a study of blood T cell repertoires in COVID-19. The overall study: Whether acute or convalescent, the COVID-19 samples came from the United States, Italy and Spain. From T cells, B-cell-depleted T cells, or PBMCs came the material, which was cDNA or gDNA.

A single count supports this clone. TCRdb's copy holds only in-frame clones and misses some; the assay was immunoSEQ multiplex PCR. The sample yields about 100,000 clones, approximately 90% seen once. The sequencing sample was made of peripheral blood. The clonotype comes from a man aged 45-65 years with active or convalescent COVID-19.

CDR3: CASSQVADSYNEQFF. In DNA, the CDR3 is TGTGCCAGCAGCCAAGTAGCTGACTCCTACAATGAGCAGTTCTTC. The chain combines TRBV3-1 (or the pseudogene TRBV3-2) with TRBJ2-1; the D is unclear. CDR1 and CDR2 (germline): LGHDT, YNNKEL (reference sequence). Trimming shortened V by 1 base and J by 0 bases, and 7 bases separated the two germline ends. The CDR3 covers 15 residues.